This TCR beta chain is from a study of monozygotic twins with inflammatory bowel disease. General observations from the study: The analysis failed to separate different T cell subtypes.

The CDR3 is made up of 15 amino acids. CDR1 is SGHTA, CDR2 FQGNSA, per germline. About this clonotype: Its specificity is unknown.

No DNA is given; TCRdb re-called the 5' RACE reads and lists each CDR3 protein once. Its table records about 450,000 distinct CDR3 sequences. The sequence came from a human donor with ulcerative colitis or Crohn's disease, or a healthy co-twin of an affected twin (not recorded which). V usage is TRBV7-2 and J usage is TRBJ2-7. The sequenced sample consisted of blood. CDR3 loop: CASSLRGAGTYEQYF.